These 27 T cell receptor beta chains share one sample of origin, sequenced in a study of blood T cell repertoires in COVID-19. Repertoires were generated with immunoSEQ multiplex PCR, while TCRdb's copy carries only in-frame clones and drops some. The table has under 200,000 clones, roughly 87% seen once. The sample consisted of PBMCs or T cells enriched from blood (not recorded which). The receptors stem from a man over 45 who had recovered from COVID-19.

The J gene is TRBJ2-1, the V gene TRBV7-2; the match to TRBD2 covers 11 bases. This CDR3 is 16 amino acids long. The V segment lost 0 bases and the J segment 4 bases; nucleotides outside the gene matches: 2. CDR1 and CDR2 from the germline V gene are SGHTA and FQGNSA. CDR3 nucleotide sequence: TGTGCCAGCAGCTTAGCGGCTAGCGGGGGGTACAATGAGCAGTTCTTC. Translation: CASSLAASGGYNEQFF.

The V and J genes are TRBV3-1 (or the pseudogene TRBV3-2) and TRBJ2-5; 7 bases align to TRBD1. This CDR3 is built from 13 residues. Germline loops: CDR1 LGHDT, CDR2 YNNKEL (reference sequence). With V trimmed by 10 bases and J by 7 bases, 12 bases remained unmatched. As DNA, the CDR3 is TGTGCCACGGGACAGTCCAACTTCCGGACCCAGTACTTC. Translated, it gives CATGQSNFRTQYF.

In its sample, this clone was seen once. In DNA form, the CDR3 reads TGTGCCAGCTCACCAACAGGGGCGGGCTCACCCCTCCACTTT. Protein: CASSPTGAGSPLHF. The V and J genes are TRBV18 and TRBJ1-6; 7 bases agree with TRBD1. The CDR3 is 14 amino acids. V was clipped by 2 bases and J by 10 bases; unmatched bases: 5. Germline CDR1 is KGHSH and CDR2 is LQKENI.

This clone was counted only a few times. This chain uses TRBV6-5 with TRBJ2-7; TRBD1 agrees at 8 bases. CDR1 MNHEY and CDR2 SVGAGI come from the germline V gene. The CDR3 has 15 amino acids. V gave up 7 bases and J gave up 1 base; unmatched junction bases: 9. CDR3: CASTPSDRASYEQYF. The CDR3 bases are TGTGCCAGCACCCCCTCGGACAGGGCTTCCTACGAGCAGTACTTC.

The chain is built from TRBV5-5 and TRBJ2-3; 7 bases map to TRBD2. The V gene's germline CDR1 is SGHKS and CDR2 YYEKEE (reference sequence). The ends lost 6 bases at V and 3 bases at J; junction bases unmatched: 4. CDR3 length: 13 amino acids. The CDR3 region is CASIWGGTDTQYF. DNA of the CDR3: TGTGCCAGCATCTGGGGGGGGACAGATACGCAGTATTTT.

The CDR3 DNA sequence: TGCGCCAGCAGCATTAGCGGGGGGATGAATACGCAGTATTTT. This codes for CASSISGGMNTQYF. This chain connects TRBV5-1 to TRBJ2-3; 10 bases match TRBD2. The germline V gene has CDR1 SGHRS and CDR2 YFSETQ. This CDR3 has 14 amino acids. V was clipped by 4 bases and J by 7 bases; unmatched bases: 6. The whole variable domain, remainder taken from reference TRBV5-1 and TRBJ2-3, is KAGVTQTPRYLIKTRGQQVTLSCSPISGHRSVSWYQQTPGQGLQFLFEYFSETQRNKGNFPGRFSGRQFSNSRSEMNVSTLELGDSALYLCASSISGGMNTQYFGPGTRLTVL.

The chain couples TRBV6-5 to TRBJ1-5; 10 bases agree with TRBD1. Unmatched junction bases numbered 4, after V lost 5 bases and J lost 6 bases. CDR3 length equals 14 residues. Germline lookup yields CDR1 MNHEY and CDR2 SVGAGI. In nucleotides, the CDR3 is TGTGCCAGCAGTCGGGACAGGGGAGGTCAGCCCCAGCATTTT. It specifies CASSRDRGGQPQHF.

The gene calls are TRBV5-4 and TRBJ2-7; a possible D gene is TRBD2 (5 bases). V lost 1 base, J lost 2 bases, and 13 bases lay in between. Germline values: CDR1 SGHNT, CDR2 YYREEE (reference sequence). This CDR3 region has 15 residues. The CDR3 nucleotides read TGTGCCAGCAGCTTGCGAGCGGCTAAGGCCTACGAGCAGTACTTC. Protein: CASSLRAAKAYEQYF.

Here the CDR3 reads CASSYRGGTSNTGELFF. The DNA of the CDR3 is TGTGCCAGCAGCTATAGAGGGGGGACTAGCAACACCGGGGAGCTGTTTTTT. This chain links TRBV11-3 with TRBJ2-2; 9 bases are a match to TRBD2. Trimming took 4 bases from V and 2 from J; bases not matched to a gene: 8. CDR3 length equals 17 residues. CDR1 and CDR2 from the germline V gene are SGHNT and YENEEA. Full variable domain (remainder filled in from reference TRBV11-3 and TRBJ2-2): EAGVVQSPRYKIIEKKQPVAFWCNPISGHNTLYWYLQNLGQGPELLIRYENEEAVDDSQLPKDRFSAERLKGVDSTLKIQPAELGDSAVYLCASSYRGGTSNTGELFFGEGSRLTVL.

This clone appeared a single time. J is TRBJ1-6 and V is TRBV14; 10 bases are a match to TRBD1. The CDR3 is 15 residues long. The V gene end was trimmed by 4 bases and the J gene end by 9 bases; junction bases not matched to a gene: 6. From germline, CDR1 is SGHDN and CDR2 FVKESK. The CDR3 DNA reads TGTGCCAGCAGCCGGGGGACAGGGGTAGGTTCACCCCTCCACTTT. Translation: CASSRGTGVGSPLHF.

CDR3 nucleotides: TGTGCCAGCAGCTTAGCGCAAGAGAATGGCTACACCTTC. Translated, it gives CASSLAQENGYTF. The chain links TRBV7-8 to TRBJ1-2; D is ambiguous. The germline V gene encodes CDR1 SGHVS and CDR2 FQNEAQ. The germline V and J ends were trimmed by 0 bases and 6 bases, with 8 bases remaining between them. The CDR3 length is 13 residues.

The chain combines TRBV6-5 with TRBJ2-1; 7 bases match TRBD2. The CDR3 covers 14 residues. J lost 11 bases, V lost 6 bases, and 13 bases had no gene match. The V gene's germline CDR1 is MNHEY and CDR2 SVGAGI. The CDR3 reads CASRLQRGSRQQFF. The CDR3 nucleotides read TGTGCCAGCAGATTGCAGCGGGGCTCGAGGCAGCAGTTCTTC.

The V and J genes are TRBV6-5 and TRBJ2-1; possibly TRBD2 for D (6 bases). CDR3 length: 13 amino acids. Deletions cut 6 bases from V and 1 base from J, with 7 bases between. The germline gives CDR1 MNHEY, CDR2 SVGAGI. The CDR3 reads CASRGLSYNEQFF. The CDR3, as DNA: TGTGCCAGCAGGGGACTGTCCTACAATGAGCAGTTCTTC.

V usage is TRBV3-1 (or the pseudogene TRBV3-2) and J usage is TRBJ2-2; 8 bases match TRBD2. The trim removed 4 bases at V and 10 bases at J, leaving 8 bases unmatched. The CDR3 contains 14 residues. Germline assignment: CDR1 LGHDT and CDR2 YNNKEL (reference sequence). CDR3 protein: CASSRAGVKEELFF. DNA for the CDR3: TGTGCCAGCAGCCGAGCGGGGGTGAAGGAGGAGCTGTTTTTT.

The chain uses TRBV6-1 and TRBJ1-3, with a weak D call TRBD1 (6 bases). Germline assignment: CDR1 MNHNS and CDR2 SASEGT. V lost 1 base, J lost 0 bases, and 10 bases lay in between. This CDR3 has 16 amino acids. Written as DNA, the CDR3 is TGTGCCAGCAGTGAAGTTTGGGGGCCCTCTGGAAACACCATATATTTT. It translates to CASSEVWGPSGNTIYF.

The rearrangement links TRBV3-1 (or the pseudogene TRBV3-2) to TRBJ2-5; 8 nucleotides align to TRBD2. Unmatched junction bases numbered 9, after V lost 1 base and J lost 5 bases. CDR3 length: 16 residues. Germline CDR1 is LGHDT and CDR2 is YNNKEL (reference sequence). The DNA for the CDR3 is TGTGCCAGCAGCCAAGGCGTGCAGCGGGGGCGGGAGACCCAGTACTTC. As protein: CASSQGVQRGRETQYF.

CDR3 nucleotides: TGTGCCAGTAGTCCGACAGGGGACTATGGCTACACCTTC. Residues: CASSPTGDYGYTF. The chain is built from TRBV19 and TRBJ1-2; 8 bases map to TRBD1. CDR1 and CDR2 (germline): LNHDA, SQIVND (reference sequence). The CDR3 length is 13 residues. V was clipped by 5 bases and J by 3 bases; unmatched bases: 2.

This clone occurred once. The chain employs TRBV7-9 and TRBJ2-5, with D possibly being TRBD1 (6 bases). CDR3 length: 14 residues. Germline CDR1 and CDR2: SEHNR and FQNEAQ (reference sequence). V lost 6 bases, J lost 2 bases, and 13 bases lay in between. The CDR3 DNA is TGTGCCAGCAGTTTCGGAGGACAGCAAGAGACCCAGTACTTC. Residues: CASSFGGQQETQYF.

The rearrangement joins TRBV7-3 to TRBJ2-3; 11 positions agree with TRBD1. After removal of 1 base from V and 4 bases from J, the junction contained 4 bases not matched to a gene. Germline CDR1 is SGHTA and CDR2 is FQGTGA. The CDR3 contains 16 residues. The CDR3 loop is CASSLSGTGGPDTQYF. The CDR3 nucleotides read TGTGCCAGCAGCTTAAGCGGGACAGGGGGACCAGATACGCAGTATTTT.

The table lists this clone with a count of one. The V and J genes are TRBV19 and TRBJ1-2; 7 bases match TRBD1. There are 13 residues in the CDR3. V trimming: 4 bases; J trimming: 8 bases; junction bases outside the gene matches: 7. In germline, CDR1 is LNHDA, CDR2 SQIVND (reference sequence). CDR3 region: CASSTPGQSGYTF. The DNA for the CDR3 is TGTGCCAGTAGTACCCCGGGACAGTCCGGCTACACCTTC. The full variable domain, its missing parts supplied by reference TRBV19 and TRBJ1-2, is DGGITQSPKYLFRKEGQNVTLSCEQNLNHDAMYWYRQDPGQGLRLIYYSQIVNDFQKGDIAEGYSVSREKKESFPLTVTSAQKNPTAFYLCASSTPGQSGYTFGSGTRLTVV.

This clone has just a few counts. CDR3 coding DNA: TGCAGTGCTAGTCCGGCGCGGGGGAAAGAGACCCAGTACTTC. Translation gives CSASPARGKETQYF. V usage is TRBV20-1 and J usage is TRBJ2-5; 7 nucleotides agree with TRBD2. Trimming cost V 3 bases and J 3 bases; bases outside gene matches: 7. The CDR3 has 14 amino acids. Germline CDR1 and CDR2: DFQATT and SNEGSKA (reference sequence).

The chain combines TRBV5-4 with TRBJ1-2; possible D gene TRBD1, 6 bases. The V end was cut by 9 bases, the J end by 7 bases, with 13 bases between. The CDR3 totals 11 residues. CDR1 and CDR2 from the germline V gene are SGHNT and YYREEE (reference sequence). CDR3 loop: CAIEQGPGYTF. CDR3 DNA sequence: TGTGCCATCGAACAGGGACCTGGCTACACCTTC.

CDR3 amino acids: CASSQDPAGGEPLHF. The CDR3 DNA sequence: TGTGCCAGCAGCCAAGATCCGGCAGGGGGAGAACCCCTCCACTTT. The chain employs TRBV4-2 and TRBJ1-6; 7 bases line up with TRBD1. V was clipped by 0 bases and J by 12 bases; unmatched bases: 8. Germline V gene data show CDR1 as LGHNA and CDR2 as YNFKEQ. The CDR3 sequence is 15 residues long.

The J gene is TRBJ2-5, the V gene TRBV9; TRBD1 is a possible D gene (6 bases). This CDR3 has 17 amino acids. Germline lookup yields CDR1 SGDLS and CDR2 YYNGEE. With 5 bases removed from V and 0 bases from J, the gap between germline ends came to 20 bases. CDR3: CASSPQQGRPYQETQYF. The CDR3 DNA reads TGTGCCAGCAGTCCTCAACAGGGCCGCCCTTACCAAGAGACCCAGTACTTC.

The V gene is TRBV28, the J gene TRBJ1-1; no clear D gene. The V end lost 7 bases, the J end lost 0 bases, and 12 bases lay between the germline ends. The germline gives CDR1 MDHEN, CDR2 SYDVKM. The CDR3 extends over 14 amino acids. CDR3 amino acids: CASTEIQMNTEAFF. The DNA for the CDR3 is TGTGCCAGCACCGAGATCCAAATGAACACTGAAGCTTTCTTT.

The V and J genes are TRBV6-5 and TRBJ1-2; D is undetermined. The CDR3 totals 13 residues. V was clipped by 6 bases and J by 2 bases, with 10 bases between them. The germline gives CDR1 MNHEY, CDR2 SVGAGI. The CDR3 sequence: CASREGGNYGYTF. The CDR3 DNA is TGTGCCAGCAGGGAGGGAGGAAACTATGGCTACACCTTC.

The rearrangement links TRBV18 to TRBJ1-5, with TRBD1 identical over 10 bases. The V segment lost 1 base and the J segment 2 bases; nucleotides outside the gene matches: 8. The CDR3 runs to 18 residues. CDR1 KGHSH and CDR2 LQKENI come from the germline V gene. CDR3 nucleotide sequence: TGTGCCAGCTCACCACGACCCTGGGACAGGGGTGGCAATCAGCCCCAGCATTTT. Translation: CASSPRPWDRGGNQPQHF.